This TCR beta chain was captured by sequencing in a study of T cell responses to AZD1222 COVID-19 vaccine. Study-level points and caveats: Baseline serostatus was positive in only a handful of AZD1222 recipients. Researchers report vaccine-associated CD4 TCRs spanning spike, with dominance at 160-218 and 743-854.

Only a few counts were recorded for this clone. Its antigen is still unknown. Profiled with immunoSEQ multiplex PCR; TCRdb holds only in-frame clones, not every one. This table has around 270,000 clones, approximately 94% appearing once. Source: peripheral blood, taken 28 days after the second AZD1222 dose. This sequence was found in an adult who received the AZD1222 COVID-19 vaccine.

The CDR3 nucleotides read TGTGCCATCAGCGAGGGACATCACCGCACTGAAGCTTTCTTT. Its translation: CAISEGHHRTEAFF. V is TRBV10-3 and J is TRBJ1-1; TRBD1 might be the D (6 bases). Germline CDR1 reads ENHRY; CDR2 reads SYGVKD. The CDR3 has 14 residues. Trimming shortened V by 6 bases and J by 4 bases, and 15 bases separated the two germline ends.